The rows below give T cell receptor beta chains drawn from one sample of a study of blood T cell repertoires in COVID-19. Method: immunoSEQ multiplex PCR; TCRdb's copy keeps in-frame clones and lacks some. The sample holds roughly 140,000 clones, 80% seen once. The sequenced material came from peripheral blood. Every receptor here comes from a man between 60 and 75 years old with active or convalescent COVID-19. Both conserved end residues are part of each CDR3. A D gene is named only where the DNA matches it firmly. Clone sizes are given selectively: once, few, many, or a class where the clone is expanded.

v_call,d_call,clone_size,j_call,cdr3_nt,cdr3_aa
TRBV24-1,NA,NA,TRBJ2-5,TGTGCCACCAGTGTGGGGGCGCGTGAGACCCAGTACTTC,CATSVGARETQYF
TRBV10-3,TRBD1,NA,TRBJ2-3,TGTGCCATCAGTTTAAAACAGGGGTGGTCAGATACGCAGTATTTT,CAISLKQGWSDTQYF
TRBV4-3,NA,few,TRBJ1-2,TGCGCCAGCAGCCAAGAAGGGAACAGGCACTACACCTTC,CASSQEGNRHYTF
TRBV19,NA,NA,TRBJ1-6,TGTGCCAGTAGCCCAGCGGGGAACGATTCACCCCTCCACTTT,CASSPAGNDSPLHF
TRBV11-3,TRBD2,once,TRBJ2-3,TGTGCCAGCAGCCCAGGGACTAGCGGGAATACAGATACGCAGTATTTT,CASSPGTSGNTDTQYF
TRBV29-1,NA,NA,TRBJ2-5,TGCAGCGCGAAACGGGGGAAAGAGACCCAGTACTTC,CSAKRGKETQYF
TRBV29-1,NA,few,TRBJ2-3,TGCAGCTTAAGCCTAGGGGCCCGGGGCACAGATACGCAGTATTTT,CSLSLGARGTDTQYF
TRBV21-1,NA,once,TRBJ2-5,TGTGCCAGCAGCAAACAGAGAGGGAGGAGAGAAAAGACCCAGTACTTC,CASSKQRGRREKTQYF
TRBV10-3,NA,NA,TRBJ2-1,TGTGCCATCAGTGAGTCGAGGCAAAGCGAGAGCTCCTACAATGAGCAGTTCTTC,CAISESRQSESSYNEQFF
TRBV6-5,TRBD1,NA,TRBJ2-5,TGTGCCAGCGGCAGGGACAGGGGGTCGAGGGAGACCCAGTACTTC,CASGRDRGSRETQYF
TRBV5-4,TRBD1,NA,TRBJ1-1,TGTGCCAGCAGCTCGAAGCGACAGGGGAACACTGAAGCTTTCTTT,CASSSKRQGNTEAFF
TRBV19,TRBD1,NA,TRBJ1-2,TGTGCCAGTAGACCGACAGGGACCACTAACTATGGCTACACCTTC,CASRPTGTTNYGYTF
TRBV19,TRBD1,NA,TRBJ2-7,TGTGCCAGTAGTATCAAAGGGGGCGCGTATCCCTACGAGCAGTACTTC,CASSIKGGAYPYEQYF
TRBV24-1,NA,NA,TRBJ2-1,TGTGCCACCAGTGACCGAAACCCTAGTCTTACCTACAATGAGCAGTTCTTC,CATSDRNPSLTYNEQFF
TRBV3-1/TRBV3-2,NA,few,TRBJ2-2,TGTGCCAGCAGCCAAGGAGATTCGGAGCTGTTTTTT,CASSQGDSELFF
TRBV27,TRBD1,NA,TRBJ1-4,TGTGCCAGCAGTTACAGGGGGCGCGGAAAACTGTTTTTT,CASSYRGRGKLFF
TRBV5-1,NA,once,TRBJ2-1,TGCGCCAGCAGCTTGGCCGTAGCAACCTACAATGAGCAGTTCTTC,CASSLAVATYNEQFF
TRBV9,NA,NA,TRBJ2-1,TGTGCCAGCAGCCCCTCGGGACTCGGGAATGAGCAGTTCTTC,CASSPSGLGNEQFF
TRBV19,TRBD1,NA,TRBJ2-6,TGTGCCAGTAGGGACAGGGTTCTCGGGGCCAACGTCCTGACTTTC,CASRDRVLGANVLTF
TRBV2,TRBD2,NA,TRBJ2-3,TGTGCCAGCAGTGAAAATGGCGGGAGGTTTAGCACAGATACGCAGTATTTT,CASSENGGRFSTDTQYF
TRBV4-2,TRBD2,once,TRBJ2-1,TGTGCCAGCAGCCAAGCCGCCCCGGGACTACACTTCCTAAAAAATGAGCAGTTCTTC,CASSQAAPGLHFLKNEQFF
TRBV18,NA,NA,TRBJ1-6,TGTGCCAGCTCACCACGGCAGGCGGAGGGCACCCTCCACTTT,CASSPRQAEGTLHF
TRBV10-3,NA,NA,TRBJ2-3,TGTGCCATCAGTGACAGAGGCGCAGATACGCAGTATTTT,CAISDRGADTQYF
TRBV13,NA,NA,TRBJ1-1,TGTGCCAGCAGCCTTCCCTTCTCCAGGGGACATGAAGCTTTCTTT,CASSLPFSRGHEAFF
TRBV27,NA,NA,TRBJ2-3,TGTGCCAGCAGTTCCGGACGTTACAGGGTAGGGGATACGCAGTATTTT,CASSSGRYRVGDTQYF
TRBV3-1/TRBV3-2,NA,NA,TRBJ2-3,TGTGCCAGCAGCCCGCCGGGCACAGATACGCAGTATTTT,CASSPPGTDTQYF
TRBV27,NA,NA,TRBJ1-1,TGTGCCAGCAGTTTATCGATCGGCACTGAAGCTTTCTTT,CASSLSIGTEAFF
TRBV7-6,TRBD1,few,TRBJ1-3,TGTGCCAGCAGCTTAGGGGGAACAGGGGAGAACACCATATATTTT,CASSLGGTGENTIYF
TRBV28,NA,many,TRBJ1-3,TGTGCCAGCACTCTCCTGGGGGGGCAGGGAGCGAACACCATATATTTT,CASTLLGGQGANTIYF
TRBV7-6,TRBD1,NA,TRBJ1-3,TGTGCCAGCACCACAGGGGGGGGATCTGGAAACACCATATATTTT,CASTTGGGSGNTIYF
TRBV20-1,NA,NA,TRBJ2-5,TGCAGTGCTAGTTCTCTGGGGCAACAAGAGACCCAGTACTTC,CSASSLGQQETQYF